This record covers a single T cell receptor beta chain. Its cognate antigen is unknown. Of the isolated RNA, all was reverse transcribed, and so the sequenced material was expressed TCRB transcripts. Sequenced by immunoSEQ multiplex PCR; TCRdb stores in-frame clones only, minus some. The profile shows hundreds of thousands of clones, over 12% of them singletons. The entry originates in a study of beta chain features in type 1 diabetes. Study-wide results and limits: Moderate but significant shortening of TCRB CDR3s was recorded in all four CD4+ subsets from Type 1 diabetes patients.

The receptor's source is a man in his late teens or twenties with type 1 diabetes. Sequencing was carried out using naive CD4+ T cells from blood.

The CDR3 spells CASSQGGQWNEQFF. Written as DNA, the CDR3 is TGCGCCAGCAGCCAAGGGGGGCAGTGGAATGAGCAGTTCTTC. This sequence joins TRBV4-1 and TRBJ2-1; TRBD1 is a possible D gene (6 bases). The CDR3 is 14 residues long. Trimming pared 1 base from V and 7 bases from J, leaving 11 bases between. Germline CDR1 and CDR2: MGHRA and YSYEKL.